Listed here is a single T cell receptor (beta chain). What it binds is unknown. The data derive from a study of Ad26.COV2.S vaccination and SARS-CoV-2 variants. About the research overall: Participant was drawn from the COV1001 Ad26.COV2.S trial arm. Study-wide points: Substantial response breadth was reportedly seen for spike-specific CD8+ and CD4+ T cells after vaccination. TCR breadth and depth estimates may have understated total T cell responses.

This CDR3 contains 15 residues. V lost 2 bases to trimming and J lost 5 bases; unmatched junction nucleotides: 4. Germline CDR1 is MNHNY and CDR2 is SVGAGI (reference sequence). Sample treatment: 19 received Ad26.COV2.S at low or high dose, single or two shots; about 5 received placebo; per-sample allocation not given. The samples were gathered on day 63 after the first injection of vaccine or placebo. An 18-55-year-old adult in Boston served as donor. Clones were sequenced by immunoSEQ multiplex PCR, and TCRdb holds only the in-frame ones, with some missing. The data hold around 450,000 clones, with around 89% observed a single time.

The chain couples TRBV6-6 to TRBJ2-2; 8 bases are a match to TRBD2. The origin of this receptor is a person aged 18-60 years who received the Ad26.COV2.S COVID-19 vaccine or a placebo. The sample in question was peripheral blood, obtained in a trial of Ad26.COV2.S vaccine versus placebo. CDR3 coding DNA: TGTGCCAGCAGTTACCCTCCGGGGGGGACCGGGGAGCTGTTTTTT. This sequence encodes CASSYPPGGTGELFF.